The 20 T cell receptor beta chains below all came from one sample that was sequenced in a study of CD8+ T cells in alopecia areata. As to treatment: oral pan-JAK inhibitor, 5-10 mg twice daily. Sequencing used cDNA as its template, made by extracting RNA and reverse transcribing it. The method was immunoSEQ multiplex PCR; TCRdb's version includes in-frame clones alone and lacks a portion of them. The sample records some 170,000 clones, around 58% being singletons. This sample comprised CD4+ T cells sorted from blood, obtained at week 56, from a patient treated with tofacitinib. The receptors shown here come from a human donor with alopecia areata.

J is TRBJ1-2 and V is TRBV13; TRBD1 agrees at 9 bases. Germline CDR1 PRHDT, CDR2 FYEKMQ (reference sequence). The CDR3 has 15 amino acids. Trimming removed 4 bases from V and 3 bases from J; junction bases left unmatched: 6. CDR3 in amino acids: CASSYGQGIHYGYTF. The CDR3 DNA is TGTGCCAGCAGCTACGGACAGGGGATTCACTATGGCTACACCTTC.

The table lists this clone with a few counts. The CDR3 nucleotides are TGTGCCACCGCCAGGGCGACAGGGGTCCAAGAGACCCAGTACTTC. Amino acid sequence: CATARATGVQETQYF. J is TRBJ2-5 and V is TRBV7-9; 8 bases fit TRBD1. The CDR3 consists of 15 residues. From germline, CDR1 is SEHNR and CDR2 FQNEAQ (reference sequence). The J segment lost 1 base and the V segment lost 10 bases, leaving 11 bases of the junction unmatched.

DNA for the CDR3: TGTGCCTGGAGTAAACGGGCAGCCGGAGTAGGGGAGCAGTTCTTC. Translated, it gives CAWSKRAAGVGEQFF. The rearrangement uses TRBV30 and TRBJ2-1; D call uncertain. Germline CDR1 and CDR2: GTSNPN and SVGIG (reference sequence). Trimming left V 2 bases short and J 10 bases short, with 21 bases between. The CDR3 runs to 15 residues. Using reference TRBV30 and TRBJ2-1 for the parts outside the CDR3, the full variable domain is SQTIHQWPATLVQPVGSPLSLECTVEGTSNPNLYWYRQAAGRGLQLLFYSVGIGQISSEVPQNLSASRPQDRQFILSSKKLLLSDSGFYLCAWSKRAAGVGEQFFGPGTRLTVL.

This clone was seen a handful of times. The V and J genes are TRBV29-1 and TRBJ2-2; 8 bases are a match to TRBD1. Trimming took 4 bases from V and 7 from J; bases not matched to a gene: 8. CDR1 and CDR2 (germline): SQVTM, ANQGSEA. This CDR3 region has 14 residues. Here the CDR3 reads CSVGSQGAFGELFF. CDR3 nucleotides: TGCAGCGTTGGTAGCCAGGGGGCGTTCGGGGAGCTGTTTTTT.

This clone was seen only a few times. This CDR3 reads CALGDMNTDTQYF. The CDR3 DNA reads as TGTGCCTTAGGGGACATGAACACAGATACGCAGTATTTT. V usage is TRBV30 and J usage is TRBJ2-3, with D possibly matching TRBD1 (6 bases). Germline V gives CDR1 GTSNPN, CDR2 SVGIG (reference sequence). V lost 7 bases and J 2 bases, leaving 13 bases between the germline ends. CDR3 length: 13 residues.

Here the CDR3 DNA reads TGTGCCAGCAGCCAAGGTCTGTCGTTCGACATTCAGTACTTC. It specifies CASSQGLSFDIQYF. The chain carries TRBV14 and TRBJ2-4; no definite D call. V lost 1 base, J lost 8 bases, and 12 bases lay in between. The CDR3 has 14 residues. Germline-derived CDR1 and CDR2 are SGHDN and FVKESK.

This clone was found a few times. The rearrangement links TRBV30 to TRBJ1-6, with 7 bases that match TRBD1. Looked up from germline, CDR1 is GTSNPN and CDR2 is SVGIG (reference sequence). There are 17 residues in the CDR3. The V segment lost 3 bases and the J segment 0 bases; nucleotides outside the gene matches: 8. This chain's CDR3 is CAWRRTGESSYNSPLHF. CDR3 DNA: TGTGCCTGGAGGAGGACAGGAGAGAGCTCCTATAATTCACCCCTCCACTTT.

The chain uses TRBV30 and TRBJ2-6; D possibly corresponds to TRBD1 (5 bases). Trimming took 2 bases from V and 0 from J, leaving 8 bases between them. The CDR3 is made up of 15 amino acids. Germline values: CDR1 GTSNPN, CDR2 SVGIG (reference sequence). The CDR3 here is CAWSTGSSGANVLTF. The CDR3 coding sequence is TGTGCCTGGAGTACAGGCAGCTCTGGGGCCAACGTCCTGACTTTC.

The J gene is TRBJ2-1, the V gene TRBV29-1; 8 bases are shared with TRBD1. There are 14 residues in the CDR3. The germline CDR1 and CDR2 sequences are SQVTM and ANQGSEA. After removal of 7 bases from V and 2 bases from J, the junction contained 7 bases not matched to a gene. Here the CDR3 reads CSETTGAPYNEQFF. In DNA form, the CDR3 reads TGCAGCGAAACGACAGGGGCGCCCTACAATGAGCAGTTCTTC.

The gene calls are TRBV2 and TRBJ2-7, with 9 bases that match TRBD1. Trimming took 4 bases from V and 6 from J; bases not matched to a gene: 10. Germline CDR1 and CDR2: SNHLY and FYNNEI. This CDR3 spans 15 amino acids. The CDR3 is CASSVSTGGLFEQYF. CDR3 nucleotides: TGTGCCAGCAGTGTGTCGACAGGGGGTCTGTTCGAGCAGTACTTC. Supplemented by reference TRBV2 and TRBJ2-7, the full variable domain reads EPEVTQTPSHQVTQMGQEVILRCVPISNHLYFYWYRQILGQKVEFLVSFYNNEISEKSEIFDDQFSVERPDGSNFTLKIRSTKLEDSAMYFCASSVSTGGLFEQYFGPGTRLTVT.

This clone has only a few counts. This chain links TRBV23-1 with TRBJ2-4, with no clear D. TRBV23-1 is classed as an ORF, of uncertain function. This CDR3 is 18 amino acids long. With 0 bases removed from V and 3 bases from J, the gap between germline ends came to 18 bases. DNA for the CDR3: TGCGCCAGCAGTCAATCGAATCTGGCAATCCTTCTCAAAAACATTCAGTACTTC. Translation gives CASSQSNLAILLKNIQYF.

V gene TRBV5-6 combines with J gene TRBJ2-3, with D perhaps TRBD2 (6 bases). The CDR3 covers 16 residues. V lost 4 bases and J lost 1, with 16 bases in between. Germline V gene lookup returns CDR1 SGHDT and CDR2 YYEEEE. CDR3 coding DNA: TGTGCCAGCAGCAAACGACCGGGAGCGGGCACAGATACGCAGTATTTT. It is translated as CASSKRPGAGTDTQYF.

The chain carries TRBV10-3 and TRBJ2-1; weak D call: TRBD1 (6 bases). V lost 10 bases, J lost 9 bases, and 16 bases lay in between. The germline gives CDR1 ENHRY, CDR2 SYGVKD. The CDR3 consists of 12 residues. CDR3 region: CATRQERGEQFF. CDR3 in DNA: TGTGCCACTCGACAGGAGCGTGGTGAGCAGTTCTTC.

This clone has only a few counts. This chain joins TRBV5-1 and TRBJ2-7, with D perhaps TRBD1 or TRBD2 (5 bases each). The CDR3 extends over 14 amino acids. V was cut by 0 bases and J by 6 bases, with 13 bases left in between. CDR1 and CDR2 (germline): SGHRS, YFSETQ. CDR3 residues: CASSLGRRDGEQYF. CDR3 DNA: TGCGCCAGCAGCTTGGGACGCAGGGACGGCGAGCAGTACTTC.

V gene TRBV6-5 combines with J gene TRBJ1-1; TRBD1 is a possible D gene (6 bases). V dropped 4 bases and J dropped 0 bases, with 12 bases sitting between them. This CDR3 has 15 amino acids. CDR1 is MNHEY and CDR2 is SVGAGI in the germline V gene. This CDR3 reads CASSSGQRLNTEAFF. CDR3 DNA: TGTGCCAGCAGTTCCGGACAGAGATTGAACACTGAAGCTTTCTTT.

This CDR3 is CASSGQGVKADTQYF. CDR3 nucleotide sequence: TGCGCCAGCAGCGGACAGGGGGTAAAGGCAGATACGCAGTATTTT. The V call is TRBV5-1, the J call TRBJ2-3, with TRBD1 matching over 10 bases. V lost 4 bases, J lost 4 bases, and 6 bases stayed unmatched. Germline CDR1 and CDR2: SGHRS and YFSETQ. CDR3 length: 15 amino acids.

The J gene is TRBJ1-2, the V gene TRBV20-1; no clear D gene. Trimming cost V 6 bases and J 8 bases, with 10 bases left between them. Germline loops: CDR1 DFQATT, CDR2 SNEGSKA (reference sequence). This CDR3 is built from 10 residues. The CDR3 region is CSASQRGYTF. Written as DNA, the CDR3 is TGCAGTGCCTCGCAGCGAGGCTACACCTTC.

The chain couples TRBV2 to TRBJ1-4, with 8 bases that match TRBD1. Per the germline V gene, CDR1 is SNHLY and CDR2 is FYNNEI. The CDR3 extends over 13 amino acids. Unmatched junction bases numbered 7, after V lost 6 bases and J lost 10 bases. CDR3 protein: CASSLDREAKLFF. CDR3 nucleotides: TGTGCCAGCAGCTTGGACAGGGAGGCAAAACTGTTTTTT.

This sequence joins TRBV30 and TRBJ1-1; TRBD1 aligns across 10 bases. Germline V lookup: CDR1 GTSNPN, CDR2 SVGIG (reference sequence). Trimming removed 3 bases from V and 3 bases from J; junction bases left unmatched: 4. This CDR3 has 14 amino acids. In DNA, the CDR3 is TGTGCCTGGAGGGGACAGGGGCGGGACACTGAAGCTTTCTTT. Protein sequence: CAWRGQGRDTEAFF.

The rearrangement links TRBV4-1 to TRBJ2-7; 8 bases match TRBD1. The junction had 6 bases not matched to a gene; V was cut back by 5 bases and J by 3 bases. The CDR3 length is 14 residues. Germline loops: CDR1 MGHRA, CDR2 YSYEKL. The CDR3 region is CASSNGQGLYEQYF. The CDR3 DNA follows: TGCGCCAGCAGCAATGGACAGGGACTCTACGAGCAGTACTTC.